Here is one T cell receptor beta chain with its context. Its antigen remains unidentified. The donors, nominally healthy at sampling, likely had unrecorded immune exposures. The data derive from a study of cytomegalovirus exposure and HLA in healthy donors. PCR primers comprised 60 Vbeta and 13 Jbeta primers. Sequenced by immunoSEQ multiplex PCR; TCRdb stores in-frame clones only, minus some. The sample yields approximately 140,000 clones, 82% seen once. Study results and caveats: The authors assumed roughly uniform sequencing depth across donors for presence/absence analyses. Rarity characterized most TCR sequences, yet some public TCRs appeared in many donors.

Per germline, CDR1 SGHTS and CDR2 YDEGEE. With 4 bases clipped from V and 6 bases from J, the junction kept 14 bases outside the gene matches. CDR3 size: 17 residues. This TCR derives from a male donor in good health and CMV-seronegative. This chain uses TRBV5-8 with TRBJ1-2; 11 nucleotides align to TRBD1. Sequenced sample: PBMCs. In DNA, the CDR3 is TGTGCCAGCAGCCCAGGACAGGGGGCGCGCGGAGGTGATGGCTACACCTTC. Its protein is CASSPGQGARGGDGYTF.